This T cell receptor beta chain was obtained from a study of T cell responses to AZD1222 COVID-19 vaccine (dated by TCRdb to the early 2020s). Regarding the complete study: AZD1222 recipients given second doses at about 4 weeks or at about 12 weeks were pooled, since spike-specific TCR depth and breadth were not found to differ between the two schedules. A total of 233 trial participants underwent TCR sequencing, of whom some 210 received two doses of AZD1222 and some 25 received two doses of the MenACWY control vaccine. Trial participants were enrolled by age into subgroups of 18-55, 56-69 and 70-plus years, and around 150, 28 and 57 TCR-sequenced participants, respectively, were included in these subgroups.

Including the terminal cysteine and phenylalanine, the CDR3 comprises 16 residues. Only CDR3 DNA is held: 48 bases, read in frame from base 1. The V end gives up 7 bases and the J end 6 bases, leaving 12 bases in the junction not matched to a gene. Taken from the germline V gene (reference sequence), the CDR1 and CDR2 loops are WNHNN and SYGVQD. On this clone itself: Its cognate antigen has yet to be identified. Base qualities are not recorded, but no much larger clone differs from it by a single base.

The CDR3 regions of human TCRbeta chains were subjected to immunosequencing. Concerning the study's data processing: Repertoire TCRs were checked for matches against a reference library of SARS-CoV-2-specific TCRs that had been generated using the MIRA antigen-specificity platform. Breadth was defined as the fraction of unique TCRs that were SARS-CoV-2-associated, and depth was defined as the fraction of total T cells that were SARS-CoV-2-associated. Using the MIRA data, every spike-specific TCR was mapped to the spike region that the TCR reacted to and assigned to either a CD4 or a CD8 class. Log10-transformed breadth and depth values were compared by one-way ANOVA with Sidak's multiple comparisons tests. This is the immuneACCESS table as TCRdb keeps it, with only in-frame sequences that have V and J called. A part of the clones is gone; compared with another copy, unresolved V genes explain less than half, and the rest is unexplained. V and J calls and clone size are as listed in that table; D and trimming were resolved from the DNA. The sample has about 140,000 clones on record, more than 85% of them singletons. Just over 3% of the sample is held by the ten biggest clonotypes.

The sample's time point label, in plain terms: baseline before first vaccination. Vaccinee samples were obtained from the UK trials COV001 and COV002, which included a single-blind randomized controlled phase 2/3 trial of AZD1222 (ChAdOx1 nCoV-19) in healthy adults. For TCRbeta chain sequencing, PBMC samples from trial participants were taken at day 0 and at day 28 after the second dose. Overall study outcomes, separate from this receptor: Because no day 14 peak-response samples were available, the repertoires could be characterized only after the peak T cell response. The whole spike protein was spanned by vaccine-associated CD4 TCRs, and dominant responses were seen in regions 160-218 and 743-854. Participants were mostly white British and included more females than males, and it was suggested by the authors that clonal diversity may have been underestimated. Reportedly, almost half of the unique spike-specific TCRs recognized epitopes lying outside the regions that are mutated in the B.1.351 and B.1.1.7 variants. The 56-69-year group was small, and its depth increase did not reach significance, likely because of low power. Conclusions about previously exposed vaccinees are limited because only 6 or 7 AZD1222 recipients were SARS-CoV-2 seropositive at baseline. After two AZD1222 doses, spike-specific TCR breadth and depth were significantly higher than at day 0 and than in MenACWY recipients.

The sample in question was peripheral blood, obtained on day 0 of AZD1222 vaccination. This receptor was taken from an adult in good health. This receptor chain uses TRBV10-1 and TRBJ2-1, with TRBD2 identical over 10 junction bases. The bases read TGCGCCAGCACCCGAATTCAGCGGGAGGGCGTCAATGAGCAGTTCTTC. Translated, it reads CASTRIQREGVNEQFF.